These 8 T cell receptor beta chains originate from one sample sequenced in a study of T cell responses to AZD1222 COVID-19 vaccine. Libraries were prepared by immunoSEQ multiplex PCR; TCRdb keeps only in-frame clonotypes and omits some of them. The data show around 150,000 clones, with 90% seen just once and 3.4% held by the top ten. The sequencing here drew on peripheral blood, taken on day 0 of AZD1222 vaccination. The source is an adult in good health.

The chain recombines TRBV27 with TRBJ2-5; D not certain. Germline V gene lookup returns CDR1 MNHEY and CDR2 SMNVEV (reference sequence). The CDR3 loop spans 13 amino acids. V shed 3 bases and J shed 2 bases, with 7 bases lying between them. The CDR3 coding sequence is TGTGCCAGCAGTTTGACCCCTCAAGAGACCCAGTACTTC. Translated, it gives CASSLTPQETQYF.

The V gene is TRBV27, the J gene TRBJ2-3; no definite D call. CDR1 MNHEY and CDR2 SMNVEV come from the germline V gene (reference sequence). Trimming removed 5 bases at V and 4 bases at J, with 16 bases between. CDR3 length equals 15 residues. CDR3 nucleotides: TGTGCCAGCAGTCCCCACCCCCCCGGATCAGATACGCAGTATTTT. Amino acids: CASSPHPPGSDTQYF.

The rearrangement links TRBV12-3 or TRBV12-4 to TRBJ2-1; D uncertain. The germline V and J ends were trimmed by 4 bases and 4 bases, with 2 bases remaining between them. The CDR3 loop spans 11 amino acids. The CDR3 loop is CASSWYNEQFF. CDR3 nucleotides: TGTGCCAGCAGTTGGTACAATGAGCAGTTCTTC.

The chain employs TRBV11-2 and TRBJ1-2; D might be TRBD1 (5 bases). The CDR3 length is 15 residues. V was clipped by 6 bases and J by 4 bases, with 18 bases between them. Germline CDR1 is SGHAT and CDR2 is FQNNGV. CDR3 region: CASRSLGAQGYGYTF. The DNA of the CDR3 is TGTGCCAGCAGGTCACTTGGAGCCCAGGGCTATGGCTACACCTTC.

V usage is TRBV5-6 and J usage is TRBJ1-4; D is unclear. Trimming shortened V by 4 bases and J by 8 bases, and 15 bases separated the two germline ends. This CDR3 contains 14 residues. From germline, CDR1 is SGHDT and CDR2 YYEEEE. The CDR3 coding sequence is TGTGCCAGCAGCCCGCCAACCGAATGGGAAAAACTGTTTTTT. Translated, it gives CASSPPTEWEKLFF.

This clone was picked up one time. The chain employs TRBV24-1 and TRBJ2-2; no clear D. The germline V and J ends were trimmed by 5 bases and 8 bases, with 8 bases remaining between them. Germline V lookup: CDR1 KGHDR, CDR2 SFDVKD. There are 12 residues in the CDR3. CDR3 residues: CATSGTVGELFF. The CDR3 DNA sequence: TGTGCCACCAGTGGAACGGTTGGGGAGCTGTTTTTT.

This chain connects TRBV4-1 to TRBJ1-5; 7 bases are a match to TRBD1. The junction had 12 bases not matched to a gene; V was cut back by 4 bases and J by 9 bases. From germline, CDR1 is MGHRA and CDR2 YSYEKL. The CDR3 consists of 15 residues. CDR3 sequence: CASSPLPGQFSPQHF. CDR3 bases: TGCGCCAGCAGCCCCCTTCCGGGACAGTTTTCGCCCCAGCATTTT.

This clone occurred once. The CDR3 protein is CAINPTGYTEAFF. CDR3 coding DNA: TGTGCCATCAACCCGACAGGGTATACGGAAGCTTTCTTT. The chain recombines TRBV10-3 with TRBJ1-1; 7 positions match TRBD1. In germline, CDR1 is ENHRY, CDR2 SYGVKD. The CDR3 is 13 residues long. V trimming: 7 bases; J trimming: 8 bases; junction bases outside the gene matches: 10.